The 14 T cell receptor beta chains in this list originate from one sample, sequenced in a study of blood T cell repertoires in COVID-19. Here immunoSEQ multiplex PCR was the method, and the copy in TCRdb shows in-frame clones only, minus some. The sample gives 230,000 or so clones, 84% of which show up once; around 2.4% is in the top ten. The sample taken for sequencing was peripheral blood. The receptors here all came from a man aged 40-55 years who had recovered from COVID-19.

CDR3 in DNA: TGCGCCAGCAGCTTGGGACTAGCGGGAGGGGGCTACAATGAGCAGTTCTTC. As protein: CASSLGLAGGGYNEQFF. The rearrangement uses TRBV5-1 and TRBJ2-1, with 14 bases that match TRBD2. Trimming at V came to 0 bases and at J to 3 bases, leaving 2 bases not matched to a gene. CDR3 length: 17 residues. Germline V gene lookup returns CDR1 SGHRS and CDR2 YFSETQ.

V gene TRBV30 combines with J gene TRBJ1-6; no reliable D call. Germline-derived CDR1 and CDR2 are GTSNPN and SVGIG (reference sequence). V lost 3 bases to trimming and J lost 6 bases, with 12 bases between them. CDR3 length equals 14 residues. CDR3 in DNA: TGTGCCTGGAGAATAGACACGGCTAATTCACCCCTCCACTTT. Its protein is CAWRIDTANSPLHF.

CDR3 sequence (DNA): TGTGCCAGTAGAGGACAGAACTATGGCTACACCTTC. This sequence encodes CASRGQNYGYTF. The chain has TRBV19 and TRBJ1-2; D is possibly TRBD1 (6 bases). Germline V gene sequence: CDR1 LNHDA, CDR2 SQIVND (reference sequence). V lost 6 bases to trimming and J lost 2 bases, with 7 bases between them. This CDR3 has 12 residues.

The chain joins TRBV7-2 to TRBJ1-4; D uncertain. Trimming took 4 bases from V and 8 from J, leaving 17 bases between them. Germline V gives CDR1 SGHTA, CDR2 FQGNSA. The CDR3 runs to 15 residues. CDR3 protein: CASSSKAGPPEKLFF. The DNA of the CDR3 is TGTGCCAGCAGCTCCAAAGCTGGGCCCCCGGAAAAACTGTTTTTT.

V is TRBV6-5 and J is TRBJ1-3; 8 positions agree with TRBD1. V lost 5 bases to trimming and J lost 6 bases; unmatched junction nucleotides: 6. Looked up from germline, CDR1 is MNHEY and CDR2 is SVGAGI. The CDR3 covers 14 residues. CDR3 DNA sequence: TGTGCCAGCAGTCGCGGGACAGGCAAAAACACCATATATTTT. Translated, it gives CASSRGTGKNTIYF.

The V gene is TRBV9, the J gene TRBJ1-2; perhaps TRBD1 as D (5 bases). V dropped 4 bases and J dropped 8 bases, with 18 bases sitting between them. The germline CDR1 and CDR2 sequences are SGDLS and YYNGEE. The CDR3 extends over 14 amino acids. CDR3 residues: CASSLAGGGEGYTF. The CDR3 DNA reads as TGTGCCAGCAGCCTGGCGGGCGGGGGGGAGGGCTACACCTTC.

The rearrangement links TRBV7-2 to TRBJ2-3; D remains unclear. V was shortened by 4 bases and J by 3 bases, with 14 bases between the two germline ends. Germline V gives CDR1 SGHTA, CDR2 FQGNSA. There are 15 residues in the CDR3. The CDR3 bases are TGTGCCAGCAGCTCTGGGCCCTTGGCGACAGATACGCAGTATTTT. Its translation is CASSSGPLATDTQYF.

This clone was picked up a small number of times. Possible read error: a much larger clone is one base away. This chain links TRBV6-5 with TRBJ2-7; D gene ambiguous. From germline, CDR1 is MNHEY and CDR2 SVGAGI. The CDR3 spans 10 residues. The V end was cut by 8 bases, the J end by 3 bases, with 5 bases between. The CDR3, as DNA: TGTGCCAGCGGCCTCTACGAGCAGTACTTC. As protein: CASGLYEQYF.

V and J are TRBV12-5 and TRBJ1-3; D is unresolved. Germline values: CDR1 LGHNT, CDR2 FRNRAP. This CDR3 is built from 11 residues. The germline V and J ends were trimmed by 6 bases and 4 bases, with 4 bases remaining between them. The CDR3 DNA reads as TGTGCTAGTGGCCTAGGAAACACCATATATTTT. Amino acid sequence: CASGLGNTIYF.

This sequence joins TRBV27 and TRBJ1-1, with D perhaps TRBD1 (5 bases). Per germline, CDR1 MNHEY and CDR2 SMNVEV (reference sequence). The CDR3 is 15 residues long. The V end lost 2 bases, the J end lost 1 base, and 11 bases lay between the germline ends. The CDR3 DNA follows: TGTGCCAGCAGTTTAGGAGGGGACCGGAACACTGAAGCTTTCTTT. As protein: CASSLGGDRNTEAFF.

This chain connects TRBV6-5 to TRBJ1-2; TRBD1 matches at 9 bases. The CDR3 consists of 15 residues. With V trimmed by 6 bases and J by 1 base, 6 bases remained unmatched. Per germline, CDR1 MNHEY and CDR2 SVGAGI. The chain's CDR3 is CASSPPGQGNYGYTF. DNA for the CDR3: TGTGCCAGCAGCCCCCCGGGACAGGGTAACTATGGCTACACCTTC.

The genes are TRBV10-3 and TRBJ1-2, with no clear D. Trimming pared 7 bases from V and 8 bases from J, leaving 11 bases between. The germline V gene encodes CDR1 ENHRY and CDR2 SYGVKD. This CDR3 contains 11 residues. The CDR3 loop is CAINEVGGYTF. The CDR3 region has the DNA TGTGCCATCAACGAAGTGGGCGGCTACACCTTC.

This clone was picked up one time. The rearrangement links TRBV18 to TRBJ1-6; 10 bases fit TRBD1. From germline, CDR1 is KGHSH and CDR2 LQKENI. V dropped 2 bases and J dropped 10; count of bases not matched to a gene: 8. CDR3 length: 16 amino acids. Here the CDR3 reads CASSPGSGTGASPLHF. CDR3 DNA: TGTGCCAGCTCACCAGGTTCCGGGACAGGGGCCTCACCCCTCCACTTT.

Only one count was recorded for this clone. The gene calls are TRBV19 and TRBJ1-6; D possibly corresponds to TRBD1 (5 bases). The V gene lost 5 bases and the J gene lost 7 bases, with 9 bases spanning the gap. The CDR3 runs to 13 residues. Germline values: CDR1 LNHDA, CDR2 SQIVND (reference sequence). CDR3 residues: CASSQGSNSPLHF. In nucleotides, the CDR3 is TGTGCCAGTAGTCAGGGAAGCAATTCACCCCTCCACTTT.